This T cell receptor (beta chain) was recovered during a study of shared clonotypes between healthy human individuals. The study's findings and limits: Sampling used blood alone; tissue repertoires probably differ.

Trimming left V 3 bases short and J 1 base short, with 14 bases between. The CDR3 extends over 16 amino acids. The V gene's germline CDR1 is SGHTA and CDR2 FQGNSA. For unsorted PBMC, 300 ng DNA per replicate equaled some 33,000 T cell genomes. What was sequenced on ten immunoSEQ deep assay plates was unsorted PBMC DNA. Using immunoSEQ multiplex PCR, the repertoire was profiled, and TCRdb retains in-frame clones only, with some absent. Of approximately 460,000 clones in the sample, around 77% were seen once. On this clone itself: Antigen unknown.

The TCR was taken from a woman aged 40 to 55 in good health. Some clones in this sample may be carry-over from other donors' samples. Sequenced: PBMCs. The chain combines TRBV7-2 with TRBJ2-3; D unresolved. CDR3 in amino acids: CASSFRLGGRTDTQYF. The DNA for the CDR3 is TGTGCCAGCAGCTTCCGTCTAGGTGGACGCACAGATACGCAGTATTTT.